Below, 29 T cell receptor beta chains from the same sample are listed, as sequenced in a study of T cell responses to AZD1222 COVID-19 vaccine (dated by TCRdb to the early 2020s). The label giving this sample's time point can be read as: about 28 days (+/-7) after the second vaccine dose. Library creation used the immunoSEQ multiplex PCR assay. In TCRdb, the immuneACCESS table is reduced to in-frame sequences with V and J assigned. These tables do not hold every clone; where another copy was compared, an unresolved V gene accounts for under half, and the others remain unexplained. Across this sample there are 85,000 to 130,000 clones, with 90% seen only once. Under 8.5% of the sample goes to the ten largest clones. Sequenced here: peripheral blood, sampled 28 days after the second AZD1222 dose. These TCRs come from an adult who received the AZD1222 COVID-19 vaccine.

J is TRBJ2-1 and V is TRBV9, with 7 bases matching TRBD1. V lost 0 bases and J lost 2; bases outside the gene matches: 2. Per germline, CDR1 SGDLS and CDR2 YYNGEE. The CDR3 totals 15 residues. As DNA, the CDR3 is TGTGCCAGCAGCGTAGGGGACAGTGCCTACAATGAGCAGTTCTTC. Its translation: CASSVGDSAYNEQFF.

J is TRBJ2-1 and V is TRBV15; 11 nucleotides align to TRBD2. In germline, CDR1 is LNHNV, CDR2 YYDKDF (reference sequence). The CDR3 sequence is 16 residues long. V lost 0 bases, J lost 7 bases, and 5 bases stayed unmatched. CDR3 amino acids: CATSRDLAGGWNEQFF. The CDR3 DNA follows: TGTGCCACCAGCAGAGATCTAGCGGGGGGCTGGAATGAGCAGTTCTTC.

The chain has TRBV13 and TRBJ2-7, with D possibly called TRBD1 or TRBD2 (5 bases each). Germline V lookup: CDR1 PRHDT, CDR2 FYEKMQ (reference sequence). Trimming cost V 0 bases and J 2 bases, with 20 bases left between them. This CDR3 contains 18 residues. CDR3 sequence: CASSLGSGPGWTAYEQYF. CDR3 DNA: TGTGCCAGCAGCTTAGGTTCAGGGCCGGGGTGGACGGCCTACGAGCAGTACTTC.

The CDR3 sequence is CASSLGQAEAFF. CDR3 bases: TGCGCCAGCAGCTTGGGACAGGCTGAAGCTTTCTTT. V is TRBV5-1 and J is TRBJ1-1; maybe TRBD1 (6 bases). V lost 0 bases and J 6 bases, leaving 6 bases between the germline ends. CDR1 SGHRS and CDR2 YFSETQ come from the germline V gene. The CDR3 consists of 12 residues.

A single count supports this clone. The genes are TRBV6-2 or TRBV6-3 and TRBJ2-2; weak D call: TRBD1 (5 bases). V was shortened by 5 bases and J by 5 bases, with 9 bases between the two germline ends. CDR3 length: 13 amino acids. Germline V gives CDR1 MNHEY, CDR2 SVGEGT. This CDR3 is CASSTTGTGELFF. As DNA, the CDR3 is TGTGCCAGCAGTACCACAGGAACCGGGGAGCTGTTTTTT.

The genes are TRBV14 and TRBJ1-3; 8 nucleotides line up with TRBD1. Trimming took 0 bases from V and 0 from J; bases not matched to a gene: 4. Per the germline V gene, CDR1 is SGHDN and CDR2 is FVKESK. The CDR3 sequence is 17 residues long. The CDR3 DNA reads as TGTGCCAGCAGCCAAGATGGGACAGGCTACTCTGGAAACACCATATATTTT. It encodes CASSQDGTGYSGNTIYF.

This chain's CDR3 is CASSLMETYGYTF. DNA for the CDR3: TGTGCCAGCAGCTTAATGGAGACCTATGGCTACACCTTC. This sequence joins TRBV7-2 and TRBJ1-2; D remains unclear. V was cut by 2 bases and J by 4 bases, with 8 bases left in between. Germline CDR1 SGHTA, CDR2 FQGNSA. The CDR3 totals 13 residues.

The genes are TRBV12-2 and TRBJ1-5; the table calls TRBD1, which could not be checked here. TRBV12-2 is a pseudogene segment. CDR3 length equals 15 residues. The CDR3 bases are TGTGCAAGTCGCTTTTACAGGTATAGCAATCAGCCCCAGCATTTT. It specifies CASRFYRYSNQPQHF.

The J gene is TRBJ2-3, the V gene TRBV21-1. TRBV21-1 is a listed pseudogene. CDR3 length: 12 residues. CDR3 bases: TGTGCCAGCAGCAGGGGCACAGATACGCAGTATTTT. This gives the protein CASSRGTDTQYF.

The rearrangement uses TRBV5-1 and TRBJ2-7, with 7 bases that match TRBD1. The germline V gene has CDR1 SGHRS and CDR2 YFSETQ. V lost 4 bases and J lost 0; bases outside the gene matches: 13. CDR3 length: 17 amino acids. The CDR3: CASSGDAGTASSYEQYF. The CDR3 region has the DNA TGCGCCAGCAGCGGAGACGCCGGGACAGCGAGCTCCTACGAGCAGTACTTC.

V usage is TRBV5-4 and J usage is TRBJ2-2; unclear D gene. Germline values: CDR1 SGHNT, CDR2 YYREEE (reference sequence). V dropped 4 bases and J dropped 6 bases, with 10 bases sitting between them. CDR3 length: 13 amino acids. The CDR3 nucleotides are TGTGCCAGCAGCGCTGACCGGGCCGGGGAGCTGTTTTTT. This translates into CASSADRAGELFF.

The chain has TRBV6-2 or TRBV6-3 and TRBJ1-6; 7 bases are a match to TRBD1. Germline loops: CDR1 MNHEY, CDR2 SVGEGT. V dropped 2 bases and J dropped 10; count of bases not matched to a gene: 8. CDR3 length equals 15 residues. In DNA, the CDR3 is TGTGCCAGCAGTTACGTGGACAGGTCCGGATCACCCCTCCACTTT. This codes for CASSYVDRSGSPLHF.

The chain has TRBV6-5 and TRBJ1-6, with D tentatively TRBD1 (6 bases). Germline CDR1 and CDR2: MNHEY and SVGAGI. The V end was cut by 6 bases, the J end by 5 bases, with 14 bases between. This CDR3 contains 15 residues. This CDR3 is CASRDHRENNSPLHF. For the CDR3, the DNA is TGTGCCAGCAGAGACCACAGGGAGAATAATTCACCCCTCCACTTT.

This clone has just one count. The V and J genes are TRBV14 and TRBJ2-1; possibly TRBD2 for D (5 bases). Germline V gene data show CDR1 as SGHDN and CDR2 as FVKESK. Deletions cut 2 bases from V and 3 bases from J, with 11 bases between. The CDR3 sequence is 15 residues long. CDR3: CASSQSSGFYNEQFF. DNA of the CDR3: TGTGCCAGCAGCCAATCCAGCGGATTCTACAATGAGCAGTTCTTC.

The chain employs TRBV19 and TRBJ1-5; D perhaps matches TRBD1 (5 bases). Deletions cut 6 bases from V and 2 bases from J, with 14 bases between. The CDR3 extends over 15 amino acids. Germline-derived CDR1 and CDR2 are LNHDA and SQIVND (reference sequence). CDR3 loop: CASRKQALGNQPQHF. CDR3 DNA sequence: TGTGCCAGTAGGAAACAGGCTCTTGGCAATCAGCCCCAGCATTTT.

V and J are TRBV30 and TRBJ2-1; D remains ambiguous. From germline, CDR1 is GTSNPN and CDR2 SVGIG (reference sequence). V lost 2 bases to trimming and J lost 7 bases, with 18 bases between them. This CDR3 is built from 15 residues. CDR3 region: CAWSPNRASINEQFF. The CDR3 coding sequence is TGTGCCTGGAGTCCAAACCGGGCCTCGATAAATGAGCAGTTCTTC.

This clone was found once. The CDR3 region is CASSQDRGQGIVGELFF. The DNA of the CDR3 is TGCGCCAGCAGCCAAGATCGGGGACAGGGGATTGTCGGGGAGCTGTTTTTT. The rearrangement uses TRBV4-3 and TRBJ2-2, with 10 bases identical to TRBD1. The CDR3 is 17 residues long. With V trimmed by 0 bases and J by 7 bases, 8 bases remained unmatched. Germline V CDR1 and CDR2: LGHNA, YSLEER.

CDR3: CASSRRGPNEKLFF. CDR3 in DNA: TGTGCCAGCAGCAGAAGGGGGCCTAATGAAAAACTGTTTTTT. The rearrangement uses TRBV5-6 and TRBJ1-4, with TRBD1 identical over 7 bases. This CDR3 has 14 amino acids. Germline CDR1 reads SGHDT; CDR2 reads YYEEEE. The V segment lost 4 bases and the J segment 3 bases; nucleotides outside the gene matches: 3.

This chain links TRBV7-2 with TRBJ2-7; 9 nucleotides align to TRBD1. Germline loops: CDR1 SGHTA, CDR2 FQGNSA. The V and J ends lost 1 base and 4 bases, in that order; junction bases with no gene match: 5. This CDR3 comprises 15 residues. In nucleotides, the CDR3 is TGTGCCAGCAGCTTAGGGGGACAGGGCGGGTACGAGCAGTACTTC. Protein sequence: CASSLGGQGGYEQYF.

CDR3 residues: CASSPGRYEQYF. CDR3 nucleotides: TGTGCCAGCAGCCCCGGAAGATACGAGCAGTACTTC. The chain couples TRBV5-6 to TRBJ2-7; D call uncertain. Germline V gene lookup returns CDR1 SGHDT and CDR2 YYEEEE. The CDR3 sequence is 12 residues long. The V end was cut by 4 bases, the J end by 4 bases, with 9 bases between.

V is TRBV15 and J is TRBJ2-7; D is perhaps TRBD1 or TRBD2 (5 bases each). Trimming stripped 4 bases from V and 4 bases from J, with 14 bases between. Germline CDR1 and CDR2: LNHNV and YYDKDF (reference sequence). The CDR3 contains 14 residues. CDR3 coding DNA: TGTGCCACCAGCACCCCCATGGGACGGTACGAGCAGTACTTC. Protein sequence: CATSTPMGRYEQYF.

V is TRBV5-1 and J is TRBJ2-3, with unresolved D. CDR3 length: 14 residues. V was pared by 5 bases and J by 0 bases, with 10 bases between. Looked up from germline, CDR1 is SGHRS and CDR2 is YFSETQ. The chain's CDR3 is CASSREDSTDTQYF. The CDR3 DNA is TGCGCCAGCAGTAGGGAAGACAGCACAGATACGCAGTATTTT.

As DNA, the CDR3 is TGTGCCAGCAGCTTTATGGAGGGAACCTACGAGCAGTACTTC. The encoded protein is CASSFMEGTYEQYF. The rearrangement links TRBV11-2 to TRBJ2-7; D possibly corresponds to TRBD2 (6 bases). Trimming took 3 bases from V and 2 from J, leaving 11 bases between them. Germline CDR1 SGHAT, CDR2 FQNNGV. CDR3 length: 14 residues.

V and J are TRBV7-6 and TRBJ1-2; 9 nucleotides line up with TRBD1. CDR1 is SGHVS and CDR2 is FNYEAQ in the germline V gene. The length of the CDR3 is 16 residues. J was trimmed by 8 bases and V by 4 bases; bases with no gene match: 14. The CDR3 DNA reads TGTGCCAGCAGCTCATATCCACCCGGGACAGGGCCCGGCTACACCTTC. It codes for CASSSYPPGTGPGYTF.

V and J are TRBV13 and TRBJ1-2, with TRBD1 as a possible D gene (6 bases). The CDR3 totals 13 residues. V lost 0 bases, J lost 7 bases, and 9 bases lay in between. Looked up from germline, CDR1 is PRHDT and CDR2 is FYEKMQ (reference sequence). CDR3 nucleotides: TGTGCCAGCAGCTTAGGAGGGGGGAGTGGCTACACCTTC. This translates into CASSLGGGSGYTF.

The chain combines TRBV29-1 with TRBJ1-1; D possibly corresponds to TRBD1 (5 bases). This CDR3 is 13 amino acids long. Trimming removed 7 bases at V and 1 base at J, with 13 bases between. Per germline, CDR1 SQVTM and CDR2 ANQGSEA. DNA of the CDR3: TGCAGCGGCCTCCGGGACTCGAACACTGAAGCTTTCTTT. This translates into CSGLRDSNTEAFF.

This clone was seen a few times. J is TRBJ2-2 and V is TRBV7-3; D unclear. Germline V CDR1 and CDR2: SGHTA, FQGTGA. V was pared by 2 bases and J by 0 bases, with 10 bases between. There are 16 residues in the CDR3. The CDR3 protein is CASSLYVGSNTGELFF. The CDR3 DNA reads TGTGCCAGCAGCTTATATGTCGGGTCGAACACCGGGGAGCTGTTTTTT. Filled out from reference TRBV7-3 and TRBJ2-2, the complete variable domain reads GAGVSQTPSNKVTEKGKYVELRCDPISGHTALYWYRQSLGQGPEFLIYFQGTGAADDSGLPNDRFFAVRPEGSVSTLKIQRTERGDSAVYLCASSLYVGSNTGELFFGEGSRLTVL.

This sequence joins TRBV5-4 and TRBJ1-2; 7 bases fit TRBD1. The CDR3 covers 12 residues. Germline trimming cut 5 bases from V and 6 bases from J; bases unmatched to any gene: 4. Per the germline V gene, CDR1 is SGHNT and CDR2 is YYREEE (reference sequence). CDR3 sequence reads: CASSYDRDGYTF. CDR3 nucleotide sequence: TGTGCCAGCAGTTACGACAGGGATGGCTACACCTTC.

The rearrangement uses TRBV7-2 and TRBJ1-3; D remains ambiguous. Trimming took 4 bases from V and 4 from J, leaving 8 bases between them. The V gene's germline CDR1 is SGHTA and CDR2 FQGNSA. This CDR3 is 13 amino acids long. CDR3 residues: CASSSRNGNTIYF. The CDR3 nucleotides read TGTGCCAGCAGCTCCCGGAACGGAAACACCATATATTTT.